These T cell receptor beta chains were read from a single sample in a study of blood T cell repertoires in COVID-19. The method was immunoSEQ multiplex PCR; TCRdb's version includes in-frame clones alone and lacks a portion of them. The sample lists more than 100,000 clones, over 75% occurring once. Sample: peripheral blood. The source of these receptors is a man older than 75 with acute or convalescent COVID-19. The CDR3 runs from the conserved cysteine through the conserved F or W. The D gene is left open where the match is weak. Some rows have no size entry. The others give once, few or many, or a class for an expanded clone.

TGCGCCAGCAGCTTGGGGGACAGGTTACAAGAGACCCAGTACTTC CASSLGDRLQETQYF TRBD1 . TRBJ2-5 TRBV5-1 15
TGTGCCAGCAGTTTGGAGGTGAACACTGAAGCTTTCTTT CASSLEVNTEAFF . . TRBJ1-1 TRBV12-3/TRBV12-4 13
TGTGCCAGCAGCTCTTACACCTCAGATACGCAGTATTTT CASSSYTSDTQYF . . TRBJ2-3 TRBV7-9 13
TGTGCCAGCATTCCAGGGGCCTATGGCTACACCTTC CASIPGAYGYTF . . TRBJ1-2 TRBV2 12
TGTGCCAGCAGTGACAGGACGGTGAACACTGAAGCTTTCTTT CASSDRTVNTEAFF . once TRBJ1-1 TRBV27 14
TGCAGCGCCCTAGCGGGAGATCCAAGGGTATACAATGAGCAGTTCTTC CSALAGDPRVYNEQFF TRBD2 . TRBJ2-1 TRBV29-1 16
TGCGCCAGCAGCACCGACAGGGTGGATGGCTACACCTTC CASSTDRVDGYTF TRBD1 . TRBJ1-2 TRBV5-1 13
TGTGCCAGCTGCACCCGGGATCAGCAGTTCTTC CASCTRDQQFF . . TRBJ2-1 TRBV2 11
TGTGCCATCACCGCCAGGACAGGGGAGAACACTGAAGCTTTCTTT CAITARTGENTEAFF TRBD1 . TRBJ1-1 TRBV10-3 15
TGCGCCAGCACCATATCAGAGGAATGGACTGAAGCTTTCTTT CASTISEEWTEAFF . . TRBJ1-1 TRBV10-1 14
TGTGCCAGCAGCTTTCGAGGGAACACTGAAGCTTTCTTT CASSFRGNTEAFF . . TRBJ1-1 TRBV5-8 13
TGTGCCAGCTCTGGACAGGGAAACACCATATATTTT CASSGQGNTIYF . . TRBJ1-3 TRBV18 12
TGTGCCAGCAGCCGGCGGGGGGCTCTCTATGGCTACACCTTC CASSRRGALYGYTF . few TRBJ1-2 TRBV5-6 14
TGTGCCAGCAGTGTCGGTGGGACTAGCTATTACGAGCAGTACTTC CASSVGGTSYYEQYF TRBD2 . TRBJ2-7 TRBV25-1 15
TGTGCCAGCAGTTTGGAGGGGCGTAACTATGGCTACACCTTC CASSLEGRNYGYTF . . TRBJ1-2 TRBV27 14
TGCAGCGTTGAAGCCGGACAGGGCTACGAGCAGTACTTC CSVEAGQGYEQYF TRBD1 . TRBJ2-7 TRBV29-1 13
TGTGCCACCAGCAGAGATCTCGGCGACTTTTACGAGCAGTACTTC CATSRDLGDFYEQYF . . TRBJ2-7 TRBV15 15